The following is a TCR beta chain sequence with its context. This entry is derived from a study of blood T cell repertoires in COVID-19. Study information: Donors in the United States, Italy and Spain gave samples during acute or convalescent COVID-19.

Only in-frame clones appear in the TCRdb table, and some are missing; sequencing was by immunoSEQ multiplex PCR. The sample consists of about 370,000 clones, around 92% of them appearing once. Trimming cost V 7 bases and J 9 bases, with 15 bases left between them. The length of the CDR3 is 14 residues. CDR1 and CDR2 from the germline V gene are KGHDR and SFDVKD. The Seattle site enrolled patients during active infection and followed them longitudinally. This chain connects TRBV24-1 to TRBJ1-6; D gene uncertain. Sequencing used peripheral blood. This receptor was identified in a woman between 25 and 40 years old with COVID-19, enrolled during active disease. CDR3 DNA sequence: TGTGCCACCAGGAAATCTCCTGCGTTTTCACCCCTCCACTTT. Protein sequence: CATRKSPAFSPLHF.